The 22 T cell receptor beta chains below were found in one sample sequenced in a study of blood T cell repertoires in COVID-19 (dated by TCRdb to the early 2020s). Library preparation was by the immunoSEQ multiplex PCR assay. TCRdb carries this immuneACCESS record with in-frame sequences only. Its versions omit some clonotypes, under half of them owing to an unresolved V gene in the studies checked, with the rest unexplained. The sample records roughly 150,000 clones, approximately 84% of which are singletons. The ten most abundant clones make up roughly 45% of the sample. The sample comprised peripheral blood. The source is a human donor in a cohort sampled during active COVID-19.

This chain uses TRBV7-3 with TRBJ2-3; D ambiguous. The CDR3 runs to 12 residues. Germline values: CDR1 SGHTA, CDR2 FQGTGA. The germline V and J ends were trimmed by 3 bases and 5 bases, with 6 bases remaining between them. The CDR3 spells CASSFGEDTQYF. CDR3 DNA sequence: TGTGCCAGCAGCTTTGGAGAAGATACGCAGTATTTT.

V gene TRBV18 combines with J gene TRBJ1-5; TRBD1 matches 8 bases. CDR3 length: 14 residues. Germline CDR1 reads KGHSH; CDR2 reads LQKENI. V lost 6 bases and J lost 4; bases outside the gene matches: 5. The CDR3 DNA reads TGTGCCAGCTCTCCGGGACAGGAGAATCAGCCCCAGCATTTT. As protein: CASSPGQENQPQHF.

The chain recombines TRBV7-9 with TRBJ1-1; unclear D gene. Germline-derived CDR1 and CDR2 are SEHNR and FQNEAQ (reference sequence). The CDR3 sequence is 12 residues long. Trimming stripped 1 base from V and 8 bases from J, with 8 bases between. The CDR3 nucleotides are TGTGCCAGCAGCTTAGGGGCAGTCGAAGCTTTCTTT. This gives the protein CASSLGAVEAFF.

This sequence joins TRBV7-9 and TRBJ2-5; tentative D call: TRBD2 (5 bases). Looked up from germline, CDR1 is SEHNR and CDR2 is FQNEAQ (reference sequence). V lost 3 bases and J 2 bases, leaving 10 bases between the germline ends. This CDR3 spans 14 amino acids. CDR3 in DNA: TGTGCCAGCAGCTTCCTAGCCCAGCAAGAGACCCAGTACTTC. As protein: CASSFLAQQETQYF.

J is TRBJ2-7 and V is TRBV5-3, with 7 bases fitting TRBD2. TRBV5-3 is noted as an ORF with a role that remains uncertain. V lost 4 bases, J lost 5 bases, and 9 bases stayed unmatched. The CDR3 spans 14 residues. The CDR3 nucleotides are TGTGCCAGAAGCCGGGCGGGGGATTGCCACGAGCAGTACGTC. Encoded protein: CARSRAGDCHEQYV.

This sequence joins TRBV9 and TRBJ2-2; a possible D gene is TRBD2 (6 bases). Trimming took 0 bases from V and 6 from J, leaving 12 bases between them. This CDR3 contains 15 residues. The germline V gene encodes CDR1 SGDLS and CDR2 YYNGEE. CDR3 amino acids: CASSVGGTAPGELFF. CDR3 in DNA: TGTGCCAGCAGCGTAGGTGGGACTGCCCCCGGGGAGCTGTTTTTT.

This clone appeared a single time. This chain links TRBV3-1 (or the pseudogene TRBV3-2) with TRBJ2-2, with 11 bases aligning to TRBD2. The CDR3 extends over 19 amino acids. Germline trimming cut 4 bases from V and 1 base from J; bases unmatched to any gene: 11. Germline-derived CDR1 and CDR2 are LGHDT and YNNKEL (reference sequence). The CDR3: CASSPPRSLAGGNTGELFF. Written as DNA, the CDR3 is TGTGCCAGCAGCCCACCCCGGTCCCTAGCGGGGGGGAACACCGGGGAGCTGTTTTTT.

The chain recombines TRBV7-2 with TRBJ1-5, with a tentative D call TRBD1 (5 bases). CDR3 length: 15 residues. The V gene lost 0 bases and the J gene lost 6 bases, with 12 bases spanning the gap. In germline, CDR1 is SGHTA, CDR2 FQGNSA. The CDR3 DNA sequence: TGTGCCAGCAGCTTAGCGGCAGTCCAGGGTCAGCCCCAGCATTTT. Its protein product is CASSLAAVQGQPQHF.

This sequence joins TRBV16 and TRBJ1-1, with unresolved D. From germline, CDR1 is KGHSY and CDR2 FQNENV. V lost 3 bases to trimming and J lost 4 bases, with 12 bases between them. The CDR3 is made up of 14 amino acids. CDR3 bases: TGTGCCAGCAGCCACTATACTTTCATCACTGAAGCTTTCTTT. This translates into CASSHYTFITEAFF. Full variable domain (remainder filled in from reference TRBV16 and TRBJ1-1): GEEVAQTPKHLVRGEGQKAKLYCAPIKGHSYVFWYQQVLKNEFKFLISFQNENVFDETGMPKERFSAKCLPNSPCSLEIQATKLEDSAVYFCASSHYTFITEAFFGQGTRLTVV.

The rearrangement links TRBV6-5 to TRBJ1-6; no clear D. V lost 0 bases and J 7 bases, leaving 10 bases between the germline ends. CDR1 and CDR2 (germline): MNHEY, SVGAGI. The CDR3 contains 15 residues. The CDR3: CASSYSNRGNSPLHF. The CDR3 nucleotides read TGTGCCAGCAGTTACTCTAACCGAGGAAATTCACCCCTCCACTTT.

Concerning this clone itself: It is unclear where the CDR3 begins or ends on the DNA, so no DNA is shown, and the CDR3 is as TCRdb lists it. The chain employs TRBV6-1 and TRBJ2-2; TRBD2, the table's D call, lacks a check against the DNA. The CDR3 spans 14 amino acids, including both terminal residues. Germline V CDR1 and CDR2: MNHNS, SASEGT. The CDR3 is CASSEGLRAGELFF.

V is TRBV6-1 and J is TRBJ1-2, with D uncertain. The V gene lost 1 base and the J gene lost 8 bases, with 14 bases spanning the gap. CDR3 size: 14 residues. Germline V gene data show CDR1 as MNHNS and CDR2 as SASEGT. For the CDR3, the DNA is TGTGCCAGCAGTGAAGGGGCAGGAGGTGAAGGCTACACCTTC. Translating it yields CASSEGAGGEGYTF.

The chain couples TRBV5-6 to TRBJ1-6; no firm D call. Germline loops: CDR1 SGHDT, CDR2 YYEEEE. CDR3 length: 15 amino acids. The germline V and J ends were trimmed by 4 bases and 7 bases, with 15 bases remaining between them. The CDR3 nucleotides are TGTGCCAGCAGCGCCCCCTTCCGAGGGAATTCACCCCTCCACTTT. It encodes CASSAPFRGNSPLHF.

The rearrangement links TRBV28 to TRBJ1-2; D possibly corresponds to TRBD1 (6 bases). The CDR3 totals 14 residues. Between the trimmed V and J ends, which lost 6 bases and 5 bases, there was a span of 16 bases. The germline CDR1 and CDR2 sequences are MDHEN and SYDVKM. The CDR3 DNA sequence: TGTGCCAGCAGCCCACAGGGCGGGGGATATGGCTACACCTTC. Translation gives CASSPQGGGYGYTF.

The genes are TRBV19 and TRBJ2-3; no clear D gene. The CDR3 is 15 residues long. Germline V gene sequence: CDR1 LNHDA, CDR2 SQIVND (reference sequence). Trimming pared 5 bases from V and 2 bases from J, leaving 14 bases between. CDR3 sequence (DNA): TGTGCCAGTAGTGTCCGACTGGGTCTCACAGATACGCAGTATTTT. It encodes CASSVRLGLTDTQYF.

V gene TRBV27 combines with J gene TRBJ2-2; unclear D gene. V was cut by 4 bases and J by 1 base, with 7 bases left in between. The CDR3 consists of 14 residues. The V gene's germline CDR1 is MNHEY and CDR2 SMNVEV (reference sequence). The CDR3 is CASSWAVNTGELFF. CDR3 DNA sequence: TGTGCCAGCAGTTGGGCAGTGAACACCGGGGAGCTGTTTTTT.

The chain links TRBV10-3 to TRBJ1-5; no clear D. V lost 4 bases to trimming and J lost 6 bases, with 16 bases between them. Germline-derived CDR1 and CDR2 are ENHRY and SYGVKD. CDR3 length: 15 amino acids. The CDR3 region is CAISVEQQRGQPQHF. The CDR3 coding sequence is TGTGCCATCAGTGTCGAACAGCAGCGGGGTCAGCCCCAGCATTTT.

This clone showed up just once. The junction shows a germline mismatch at one end, possibly a read error. This chain uses TRBV27 with TRBJ2-1, with 10 bases matching TRBD2. The CDR3 is 16 residues long. CDR1 and CDR2 from the germline V gene are MNHEY and SMNVEV (reference sequence). CDR3 region: CASSLEASGSYDEQFF. The CDR3 nucleotides are TGTGCCAGCAGTTTAGAGGCTAGCGGGAGCTACGATGAGCAGTTCTTC.

V gene TRBV19 combines with J gene TRBJ1-4; 12 bases match TRBD1. V shed 9 bases and J 0 bases; nucleotides not matched to a gene: 11. This CDR3 has 18 residues. Germline CDR1 is LNHDA and CDR2 is SQIVND (reference sequence). The CDR3 bases are TGTGCCAGCGGGACAGGGGGCTACCTAGCCTCAACTAATGAAAAACTGTTTTTT. Residues: CASGTGGYLASTNEKLFF.

This chain joins TRBV6-5 and TRBJ1-1; no clear D. Germline V CDR1 and CDR2: MNHEY, SVGAGI. The CDR3 loop spans 14 amino acids. V lost 6 bases to trimming and J lost 0 bases, with 11 bases between them. The CDR3 DNA sequence: TGTGCCAGCAGGCGGGATAACATGAACACTGAAGCTTTCTTT. Encoded protein: CASRRDNMNTEAFF.

The J gene is TRBJ1-2, the V gene TRBV28, with D possibly TRBD1 on 6 matching bases. Germline CDR1 is MDHEN and CDR2 is SYDVKM. This CDR3 comprises 14 residues. The ends were cut back, 1 base at V and 7 bases at J, with 13 bases in the middle. The CDR3 sequence: CASSLSSGGGGYTF. The CDR3 nucleotides read TGTGCCAGCAGTTTATCTTCGGGGGGCGGTGGCTACACCTTC.

This clone turned up a few times. This sequence joins TRBV5-1 and TRBJ2-2; TRBD2 is a possible D gene (6 bases). The CDR3 runs 15 residues. Germline values: CDR1 SGHRS, CDR2 YFSETQ. V gave up 0 bases and J gave up 3 bases, with 9 bases separating them. CDR3 amino acids: CASSLVEGYTGELFF. Here the CDR3 DNA reads TGCGCCAGCAGCTTGGTGGAGGGTTACACCGGGGAGCTGTTTTTT.